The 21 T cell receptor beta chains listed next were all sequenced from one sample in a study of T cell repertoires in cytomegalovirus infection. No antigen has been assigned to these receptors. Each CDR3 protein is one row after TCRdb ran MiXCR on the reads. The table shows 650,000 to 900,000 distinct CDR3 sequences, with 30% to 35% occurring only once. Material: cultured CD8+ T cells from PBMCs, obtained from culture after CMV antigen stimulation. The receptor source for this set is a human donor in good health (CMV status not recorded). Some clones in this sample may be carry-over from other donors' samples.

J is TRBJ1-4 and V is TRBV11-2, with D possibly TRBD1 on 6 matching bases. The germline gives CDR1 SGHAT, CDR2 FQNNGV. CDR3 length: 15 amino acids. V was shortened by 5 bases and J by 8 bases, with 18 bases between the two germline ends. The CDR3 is CASSPQDRRYEKLFF. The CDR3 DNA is TGTGCCAGCAGCCCTCAGGACAGACGATACGAAAAACTGTTTTTT. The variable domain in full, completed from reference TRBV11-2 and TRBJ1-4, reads EAGVAQSPRYKIIEKRQSVAFWCNPISGHATLYWYQQILGQGPKLLIQFQNNGVVDDSQLPKDRFSAERLKGVDSTLKIQPAKLEDSAVYLCASSPQDRRYEKLFFGSGTQLSVL.

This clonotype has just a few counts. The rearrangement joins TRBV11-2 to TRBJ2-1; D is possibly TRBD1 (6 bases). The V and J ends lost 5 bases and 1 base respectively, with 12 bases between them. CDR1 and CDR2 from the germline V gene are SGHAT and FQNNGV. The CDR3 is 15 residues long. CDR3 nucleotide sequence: TGTGCCAGCAGCCTGATTACAGGGTCCTACAATGAGCAGTTCTTC. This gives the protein CASSLITGSYNEQFF. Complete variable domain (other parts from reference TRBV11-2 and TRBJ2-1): EAGVAQSPRYKIIEKRQSVAFWCNPISGHATLYWYQQILGQGPKLLIQFQNNGVVDDSQLPKDRFSAERLKGVDSTLKIQPAKLEDSAVYLCASSLITGSYNEQFFGPGTRLTVL.

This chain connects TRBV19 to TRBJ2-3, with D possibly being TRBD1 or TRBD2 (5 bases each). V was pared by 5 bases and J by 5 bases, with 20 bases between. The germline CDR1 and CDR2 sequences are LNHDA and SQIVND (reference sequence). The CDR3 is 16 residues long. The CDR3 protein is CASSPPGQAKVDTQYF. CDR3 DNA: TGTGCCAGTAGTCCCCCGGGGCAGGCAAAGGTAGATACGCAGTATTTT.

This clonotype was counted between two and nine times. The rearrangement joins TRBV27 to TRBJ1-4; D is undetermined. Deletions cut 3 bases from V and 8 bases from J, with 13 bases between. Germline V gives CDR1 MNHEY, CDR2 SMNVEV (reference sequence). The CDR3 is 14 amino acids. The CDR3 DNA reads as TGTGCCAGCAGTTTCATGGCAGCGAGAGAAAAACTGTTTTTT. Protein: CASSFMAAREKLFF.

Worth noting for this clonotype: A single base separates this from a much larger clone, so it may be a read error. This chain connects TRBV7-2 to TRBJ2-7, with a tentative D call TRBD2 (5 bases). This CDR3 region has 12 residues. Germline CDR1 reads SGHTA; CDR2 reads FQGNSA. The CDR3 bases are TGTGTCAGCAGCGAGCCGGGATACGAGCAGTACTTC. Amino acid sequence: CVSSEPGYEQYF. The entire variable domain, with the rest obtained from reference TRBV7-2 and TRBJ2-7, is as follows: GAGVSQSPSNKVTEKGKDVELRCDPISGHTALYWYRQSLGQGLEFLIYFQGNSAPDKSGLPSDRFSAERTGGSVSTLTIQRTQQEDSAVYLCVSSEPGYEQYFGPGTRLTVT.

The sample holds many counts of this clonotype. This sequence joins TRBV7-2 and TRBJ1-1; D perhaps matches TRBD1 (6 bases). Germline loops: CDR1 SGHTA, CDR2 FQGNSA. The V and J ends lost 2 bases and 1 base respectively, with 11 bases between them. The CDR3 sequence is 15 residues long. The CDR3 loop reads CASSLSGAANTEAFF. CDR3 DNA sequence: TGTGCCAGCAGCTTATCAGGGGCCGCGAACACTGAAGCTTTCTTT. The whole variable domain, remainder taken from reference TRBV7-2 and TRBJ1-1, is GAGVSQSPSNKVTEKGKDVELRCDPISGHTALYWYRQSLGQGLEFLIYFQGNSAPDKSGLPSDRFSAERTGGSVSTLTIQRTQQEDSAVYLCASSLSGAANTEAFFGQGTRLTVV.

CDR3 protein: CASSPRTAPNEFF. The CDR3 coding sequence is TGTGCCAGCAGCCCTAGGACTGCACCCAACGAGTTCTTC. This chain joins TRBV7-6 and TRBJ2-1; a possible D gene is TRBD2 (5 bases). Between the trimmed V and J ends, which lost 5 bases and 14 bases, there was a span of 19 bases. CDR3 length equals 13 residues. The V gene's germline CDR1 is SGHVS and CDR2 FNYEAQ.

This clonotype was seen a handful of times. CDR3 protein: CASSLPGGRDIQYF. The CDR3 nucleotides are TGTGCCAGCAGCCTCCCGGGCGGCAGGGACATTCAGTACTTC. The chain couples TRBV7-8 to TRBJ2-4, with D perhaps matching TRBD1 (5 bases). V lost 5 bases and J lost 8, with 16 bases in between. The CDR3 extends over 14 amino acids. Germline V gene data show CDR1 as SGHVS and CDR2 as FQNEAQ.

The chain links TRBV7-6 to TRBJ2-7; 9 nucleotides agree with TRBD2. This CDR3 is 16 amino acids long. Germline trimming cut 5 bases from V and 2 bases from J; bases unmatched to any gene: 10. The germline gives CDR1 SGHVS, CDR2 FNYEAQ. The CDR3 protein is CASSPGGERGAYEQYF. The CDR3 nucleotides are TGTGCCAGCAGCCCCGGTGGTGAGCGGGGGGCCTACGAGCAGTACTTC.

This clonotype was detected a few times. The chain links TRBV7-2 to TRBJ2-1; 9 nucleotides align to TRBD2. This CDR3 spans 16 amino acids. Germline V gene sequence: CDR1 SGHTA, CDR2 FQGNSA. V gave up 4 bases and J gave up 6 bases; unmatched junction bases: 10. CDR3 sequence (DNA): TGTGCCAGCAGCTCCGTTCGAGCGGGAGGCATCAATGAGCAGTTCTTC. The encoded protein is CASSSVRAGGINEQFF. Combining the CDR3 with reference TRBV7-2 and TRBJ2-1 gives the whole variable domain GAGVSQSPSNKVTEKGKDVELRCDPISGHTALYWYRQSLGQGLEFLIYFQGNSAPDKSGLPSDRFSAERTGGSVSTLTIQRTQQEDSAVYLCASSSVRAGGINEQFFGPGTRLTVL.

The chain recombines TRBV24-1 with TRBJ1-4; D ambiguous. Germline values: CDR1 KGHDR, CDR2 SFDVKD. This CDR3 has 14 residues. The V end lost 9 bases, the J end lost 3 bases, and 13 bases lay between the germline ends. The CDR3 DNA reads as TGTGCCACCGGAGTAGAGGGTGCTAATGAAAAACTGTTTTTT. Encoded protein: CATGVEGANEKLFF.

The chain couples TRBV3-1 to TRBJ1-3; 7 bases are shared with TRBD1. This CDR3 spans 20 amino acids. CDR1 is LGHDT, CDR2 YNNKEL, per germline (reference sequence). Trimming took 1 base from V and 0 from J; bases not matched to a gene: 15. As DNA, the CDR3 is TGTGCCAGCAGCCAAGTTCCCCGGGACAGCTCCGCGAGCTCTGGAAACACCATATATTTT. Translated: CASSQVPRDSSASSGNTIYF.

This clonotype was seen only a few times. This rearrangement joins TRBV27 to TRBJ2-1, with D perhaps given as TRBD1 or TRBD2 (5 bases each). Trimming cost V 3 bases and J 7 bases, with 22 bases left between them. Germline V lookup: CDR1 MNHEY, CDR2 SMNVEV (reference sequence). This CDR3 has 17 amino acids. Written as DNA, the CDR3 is TGTGCCAGCAGTTTTCAAATTCTCGGGACGGGTGAGAATGAGCAGTTCTTC. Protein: CASSFQILGTGENEQFF.

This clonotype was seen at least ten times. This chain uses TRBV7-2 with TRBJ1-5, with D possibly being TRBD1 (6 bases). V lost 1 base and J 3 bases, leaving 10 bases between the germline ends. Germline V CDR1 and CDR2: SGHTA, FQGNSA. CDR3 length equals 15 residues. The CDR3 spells CASSLGTAYNQPQHF. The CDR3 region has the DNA TGTGCCAGCAGCTTAGGGACAGCTTACAATCAGCCCCAGCATTTT.

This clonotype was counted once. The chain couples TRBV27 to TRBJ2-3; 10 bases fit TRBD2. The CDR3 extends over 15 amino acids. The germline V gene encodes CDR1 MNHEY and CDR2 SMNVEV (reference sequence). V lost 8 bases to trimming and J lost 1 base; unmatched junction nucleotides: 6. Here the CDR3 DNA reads TGTGCCAGCGCCGCTAGCGGGGGACGCACAGATACGCAGTATTTT. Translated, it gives CASAASGGRTDTQYF.

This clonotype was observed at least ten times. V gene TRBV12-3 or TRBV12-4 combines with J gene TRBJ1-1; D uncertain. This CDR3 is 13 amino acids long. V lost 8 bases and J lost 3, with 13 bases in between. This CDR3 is CASFSRDYTEAFF. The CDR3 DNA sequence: TGTGCCAGCTTCTCAAGGGATTACACTGAAGCTTTCTTT.

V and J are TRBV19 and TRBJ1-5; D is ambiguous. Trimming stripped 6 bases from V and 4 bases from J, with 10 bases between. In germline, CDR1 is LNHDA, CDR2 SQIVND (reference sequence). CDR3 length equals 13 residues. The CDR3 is CASRMGGNQPQHF. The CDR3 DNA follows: TGTGCCAGTAGAATGGGAGGGAATCAGCCCCAGCATTTT.

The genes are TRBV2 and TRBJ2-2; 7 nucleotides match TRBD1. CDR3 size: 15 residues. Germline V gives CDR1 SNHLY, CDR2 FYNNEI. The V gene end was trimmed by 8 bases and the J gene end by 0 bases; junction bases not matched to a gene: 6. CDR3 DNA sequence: TGTGCCAGCGGCGACAGGGATACGAACACCGGGGAGCTGTTTTTT. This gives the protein CASGDRDTNTGELFF.

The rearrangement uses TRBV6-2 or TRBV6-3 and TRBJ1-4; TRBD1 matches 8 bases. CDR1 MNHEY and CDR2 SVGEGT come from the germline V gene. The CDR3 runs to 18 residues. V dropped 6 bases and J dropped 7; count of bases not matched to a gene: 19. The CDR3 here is CASSGQGSQLFAFEKLFF. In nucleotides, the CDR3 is TGTGCCAGCAGCGGACAGGGATCTCAACTCTTCGCCTTTGAAAAACTGTTTTTT.

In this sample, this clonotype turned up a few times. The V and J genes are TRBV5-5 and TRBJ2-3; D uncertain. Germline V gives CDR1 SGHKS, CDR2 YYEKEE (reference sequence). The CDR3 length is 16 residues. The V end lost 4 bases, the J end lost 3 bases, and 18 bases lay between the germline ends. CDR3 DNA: TGTGCCAGCAGCCCCCCGGTTGCCTTCGTTACAGATACGCAGTATTTT. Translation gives CASSPPVAFVTDTQYF.

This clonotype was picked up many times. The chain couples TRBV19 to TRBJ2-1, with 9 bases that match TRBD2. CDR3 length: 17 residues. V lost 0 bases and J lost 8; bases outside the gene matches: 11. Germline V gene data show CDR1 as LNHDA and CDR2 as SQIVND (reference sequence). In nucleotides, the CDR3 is TGTGCCAGTAGTATAGATCCGGGAGCGGGGGGCACTGATGAGCAGTTCTTC. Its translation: CASSIDPGAGGTDEQFF.